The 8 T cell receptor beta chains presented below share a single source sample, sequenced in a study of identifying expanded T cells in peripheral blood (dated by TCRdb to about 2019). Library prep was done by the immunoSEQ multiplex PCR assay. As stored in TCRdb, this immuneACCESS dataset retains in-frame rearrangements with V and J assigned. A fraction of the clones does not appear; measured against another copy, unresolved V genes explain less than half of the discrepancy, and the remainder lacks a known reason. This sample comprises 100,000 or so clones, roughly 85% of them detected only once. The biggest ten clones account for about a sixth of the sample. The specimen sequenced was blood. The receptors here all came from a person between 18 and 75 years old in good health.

The CDR3 loop reads CASELDTLPGNTIYF. Here the CDR3 DNA reads TGTGCCTCAGAACTGGACACCCTCCCTGGAAACACCATATATTTT. The chain employs TRBV19 and TRBJ1-3; TRBD1 might be the D (5 bases). V lost 11 bases to trimming and J lost 2 bases, with 19 bases between them. Germline CDR1 reads LNHDA; CDR2 reads SQIVND (reference sequence). The CDR3 runs 15 residues.

The CDR3 DNA reads TGCAGCGTTGTTCGGGGGGCAGATACGCAGTATTTT. As protein: CSVVRGADTQYF. The chain links TRBV29-1 to TRBJ2-3; 7 bases are shared with TRBD2. Germline assignment: CDR1 SQVTM and CDR2 ANQGSEA. V was clipped by 4 bases and J by 4 bases; unmatched bases: 2. The CDR3 runs 12 residues.

The CDR3 bases are TGCGCCAGCAGCCAAGGAAGGACTAGCGGGGAAGAGACCCAGTACTTC. Its translation is CASSQGRTSGEETQYF. V is TRBV4-1 and J is TRBJ2-5, with TRBD2 identical over 12 bases. This CDR3 contains 16 residues. V shed 1 base, J shed 3 bases, and the junction held 3 bases outside the gene matches. Germline lookup yields CDR1 MGHRA and CDR2 YSYEKL.

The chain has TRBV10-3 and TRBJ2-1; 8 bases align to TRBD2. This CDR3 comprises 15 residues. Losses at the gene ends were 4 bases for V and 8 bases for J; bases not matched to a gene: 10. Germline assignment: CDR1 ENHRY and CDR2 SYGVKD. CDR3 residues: CAISGRGALADEQFF. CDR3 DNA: TGTGCCATCAGTGGGCGGGGGGCCTTGGCGGATGAGCAGTTCTTC.

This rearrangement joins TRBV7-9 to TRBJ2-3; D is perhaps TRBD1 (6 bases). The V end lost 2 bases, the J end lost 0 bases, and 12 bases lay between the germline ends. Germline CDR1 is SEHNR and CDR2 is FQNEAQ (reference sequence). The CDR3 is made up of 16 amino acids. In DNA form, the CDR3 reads TGTGCCAGCAGCTTAATTGGGACATCTAGCACAGATACGCAGTATTTT. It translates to CASSLIGTSSTDTQYF.

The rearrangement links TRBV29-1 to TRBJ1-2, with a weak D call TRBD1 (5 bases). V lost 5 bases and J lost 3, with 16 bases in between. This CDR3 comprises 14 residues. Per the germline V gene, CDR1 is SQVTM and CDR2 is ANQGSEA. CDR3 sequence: CSVMGLGTYYGYTF. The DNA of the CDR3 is TGCAGCGTTATGGGCTTAGGGACCTACTATGGCTACACCTTC.

The CDR3 is CASSFRSNQPQHF. The CDR3 DNA reads TGTGCCAGCAGCTTCAGAAGCAATCAGCCCCAGCATTTT. The gene calls are TRBV7-8 and TRBJ1-5; D not resolved. CDR1 and CDR2 (germline): SGHVS, FQNEAQ. Deletions cut 3 bases from V and 1 base from J, with 4 bases between. The CDR3 runs 13 residues.

DNA for the CDR3: TGTGCCAGCAGCCAAGGGACAGCACAGGACTACGAGCAGTACTTC. Its protein is CASSQGTAQDYEQYF. V gene TRBV14 combines with J gene TRBJ2-7; perhaps TRBD1 as D (6 bases). Germline V gene data show CDR1 as SGHDN and CDR2 as FVKESK. This CDR3 has 15 residues. V lost 1 base, J lost 3 bases, and 13 bases lay in between.